One and the same sample provided the 13 T cell receptor beta chains below, sequenced in a study of T-cell memory formation after mild COVID-19. TCRdb reprocessed the 5' RACE reads with MiXCR, giving one entry per CDR3 protein. The repertoire holds around 200,000 distinct CDR3 sequences, about a fifth seen once, with more than 3% in the top ten. Sequenced sample: PBMCs or a T cell subset sorted from them (not recorded which). Receptors were obtained from a man between 18 and 35 years old who had mild COVID-19 (a few samples of this study predate the infection). Cell type and time point are not known.

This clonotype appeared a few times. The chain is built from TRBV7-2 and TRBJ1-2; D unclear. This CDR3 contains 14 residues. Germline assignment: CDR1 SGHTA and CDR2 FQGNSA. The V end was cut by 1 base, the J end by 3 bases, with 9 bases between. CDR3 loop: CASSLDTVDYGYTF. For the CDR3, the DNA is TGTGCCAGCAGCTTAGATACGGTAGACTATGGCTACACCTTC.

This clonotype was seen just once. The J gene is TRBJ2-7, the V gene TRBV29-1; perhaps TRBD2 as D (6 bases). Germline lookup yields CDR1 SQVTM and CDR2 ANQGSEA. V was cut by 6 bases and J by 1 base, with 16 bases left in between. The CDR3 runs to 14 residues. CDR3 sequence: CSVGGLHKSYEQYV. The CDR3 DNA is TGCAGCGTGGGCGGACTACACAAGTCCTACGAGCAGTACGTC.

The chain has TRBV18 and TRBJ2-5, with TRBD2 as a possible D gene (5 bases). This CDR3 contains 15 residues. V was shortened by 2 bases and J by 2 bases, with 12 bases between the two germline ends. Germline V gene data show CDR1 as KGHSH and CDR2 as LQKENI. As DNA, the CDR3 is TGTGCCAGCTCACCAAGAAACGGGGTTCAAGAGACCCAGTACTTC. It specifies CASSPRNGVQETQYF.

The rearrangement links TRBV10-2 to TRBJ1-1; 8 bases line up with TRBD1. The CDR3 extends over 14 amino acids. Looked up from germline, CDR1 is WSHSY and CDR2 is SAAADI. V shed 3 bases and J 8 bases; nucleotides not matched to a gene: 8. CDR3 sequence reads: CASSDWRTGKEAFF. The CDR3 DNA reads as TGCGCCAGCAGTGACTGGCGGACAGGGAAAGAAGCTTTCTTT.

The CDR3 DNA reads TGTGCCAGCACAACTAGCGGGACCGGGGAGCTGTTTTTT. Its translation is CASTTSGTGELFF. J is TRBJ2-2 and V is TRBV6-5; 9 nucleotides line up with TRBD2. Germline V gene lookup returns CDR1 MNHEY and CDR2 SVGAGI. The length of the CDR3 is 13 residues. V shed 7 bases and J 5 bases; nucleotides not matched to a gene: 2.

This clonotype turned up a few times. The chain carries TRBV2 and TRBJ2-5, with D tentatively TRBD1 or TRBD2 (6 bases each). Germline values: CDR1 SNHLY, CDR2 FYNNEI. The CDR3 is 14 residues long. V gave up 2 bases and J gave up 2 bases, with 9 bases separating them. CDR3 amino acids: CASSERGRQETQYF. CDR3 nucleotides: TGTGCCAGCAGTGAACGGGGGCGACAAGAGACCCAGTACTTC.

DNA for the CDR3: TGTGCCAGCTCACGAGGTCAGAACAATGAGCAGTTCTTC. Translating it yields CASSRGQNNEQFF. The chain combines TRBV18 with TRBJ2-1, with D unclear. This CDR3 is built from 13 residues. Trimming took 4 bases from V and 5 from J, leaving 9 bases between them. Germline V gene lookup returns CDR1 KGHSH and CDR2 LQKENI.

This clonotype was seen a few times. V usage is TRBV12-3 or TRBV12-4 and J usage is TRBJ1-5; D is ambiguous. The CDR3 runs 14 residues. V was cut by 8 bases and J by 2 bases, with 13 bases left in between. The CDR3 nucleotides read TGTGCCAGCGCTCTGTTGGGTCGCAATCAGCCCCAGCATTTT. It encodes CASALLGRNQPQHF.

This clonotype appeared once. The chain links TRBV12-5 to TRBJ2-4; a weak D match, TRBD1 (6 bases). This CDR3 is 17 amino acids long. Trimming stripped 0 bases from V and 0 bases from J, with 12 bases between. Germline loops: CDR1 LGHNT, CDR2 FRNRAP. In DNA, the CDR3 is TGTGCTAGTGGTTTGGTAGGGGGTAGACTAGCCAAAAACATTCAGTACTTC. Residues: CASGLVGGRLAKNIQYF.

This clonotype was observed a handful of times. This chain connects TRBV11-2 to TRBJ1-6; weak D call: TRBD1 (5 bases). Trimming cost V 6 bases and J 10 bases, with 13 bases left between them. CDR3 length: 13 residues. The V gene's germline CDR1 is SGHAT and CDR2 FQNNGV. For the CDR3, the DNA is TGTGCCAGCAGAGGGCAGGGAGAGTCACCCCTCCACTTT. Translated: CASRGQGESPLHF.

The V and J genes are TRBV7-2 and TRBJ2-4, with D possibly matching TRBD2 (6 bases). Germline assignment: CDR1 SGHTA and CDR2 FQGNSA. V was cut by 1 base and J by 3 bases, with 10 bases left in between. The CDR3 runs to 15 residues. This CDR3 is CASSLDPGLKNIQYF. The CDR3, as DNA: TGTGCCAGCAGCTTAGACCCGGGACTCAAAAACATTCAGTACTTC.

This chain connects TRBV7-2 to TRBJ2-1; D perhaps matches TRBD2 (7 bases). The V and J ends lost 2 bases and 0 bases respectively, with 11 bases between them. Germline V gene lookup returns CDR1 SGHTA and CDR2 FQGNSA. This CDR3 has 16 residues. The CDR3 bases are TGTGCCAGCAGCTTAATGGCGGGGGCCTCCTACAATGAGCAGTTCTTC. Translated, it gives CASSLMAGASYNEQFF.

The chain links TRBV7-6 to TRBJ1-3, with 12 bases identical to TRBD1. V lost 5 bases to trimming and J lost 0 bases; unmatched junction nucleotides: 5. Germline V gives CDR1 SGHVS, CDR2 FNYEAQ. The CDR3 runs to 17 residues. CDR3 nucleotide sequence: TGTGCCAGCAGCCCGGGACAGGGGGCCCTCTCTGGAAACACCATATATTTT. Translated, it gives CASSPGQGALSGNTIYF.